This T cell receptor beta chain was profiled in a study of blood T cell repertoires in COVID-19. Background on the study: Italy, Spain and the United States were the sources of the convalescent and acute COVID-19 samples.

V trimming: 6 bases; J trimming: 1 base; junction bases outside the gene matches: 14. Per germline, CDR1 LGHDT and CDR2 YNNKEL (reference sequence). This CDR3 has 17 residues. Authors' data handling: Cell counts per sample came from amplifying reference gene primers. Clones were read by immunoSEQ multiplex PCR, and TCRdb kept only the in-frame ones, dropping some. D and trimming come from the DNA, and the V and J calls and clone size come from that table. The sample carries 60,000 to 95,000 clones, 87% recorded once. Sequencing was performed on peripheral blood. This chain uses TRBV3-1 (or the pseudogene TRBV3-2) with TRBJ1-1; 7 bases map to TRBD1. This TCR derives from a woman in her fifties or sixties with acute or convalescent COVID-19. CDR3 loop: CASRWTGALTPNTEAFF. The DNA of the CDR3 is TGTGCCAGCAGATGGACAGGCGCCCTCACCCCGAACACTGAAGCTTTCTTT.